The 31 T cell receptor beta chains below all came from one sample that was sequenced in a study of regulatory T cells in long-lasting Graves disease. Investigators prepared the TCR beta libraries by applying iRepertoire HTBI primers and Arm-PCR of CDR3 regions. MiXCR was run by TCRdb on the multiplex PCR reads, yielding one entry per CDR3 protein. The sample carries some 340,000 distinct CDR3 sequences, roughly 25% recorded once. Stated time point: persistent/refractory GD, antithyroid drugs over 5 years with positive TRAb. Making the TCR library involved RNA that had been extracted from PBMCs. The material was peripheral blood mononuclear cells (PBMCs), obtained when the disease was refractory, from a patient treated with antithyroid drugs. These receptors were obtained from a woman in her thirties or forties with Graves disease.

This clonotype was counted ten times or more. The CDR3 DNA follows: TGTGCCAGCACCTCAGGGGCGGGAGTCGAGCAGTACTTC. Amino acids: CASTSGAGVEQYF. This rearrangement joins TRBV2 to TRBJ2-7; TRBD2 might be the D (7 bases). Trimming cost V 7 bases and J 6 bases, with 16 bases left between them. Germline lookup yields CDR1 SNHLY and CDR2 FYNNEI. The CDR3 totals 13 residues.

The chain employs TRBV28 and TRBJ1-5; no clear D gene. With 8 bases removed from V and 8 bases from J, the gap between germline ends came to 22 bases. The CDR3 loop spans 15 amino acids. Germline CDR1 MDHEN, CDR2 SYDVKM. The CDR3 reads CASGRMKAPREPQHF. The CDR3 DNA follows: TGTGCCAGCGGTCGTATGAAGGCCCCGCGGGAGCCCCAGCATTTT.

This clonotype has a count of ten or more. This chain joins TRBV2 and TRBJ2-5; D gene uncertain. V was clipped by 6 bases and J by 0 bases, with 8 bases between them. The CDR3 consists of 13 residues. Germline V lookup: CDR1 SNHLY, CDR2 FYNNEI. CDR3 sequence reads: CASRNQNQETQYF. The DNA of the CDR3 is TGTGCCAGCAGAAATCAGAACCAAGAGACCCAGTACTTC. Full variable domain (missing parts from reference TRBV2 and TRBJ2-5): EPEVTQTPSHQVTQMGQEVILRCVPISNHLYFYWYRQILGQKVEFLVSFYNNEISEKSEIFDDQFSVERPDGSNFTLKIRSTKLEDSAMYFCASRNQNQETQYFGPGTRLLVL.

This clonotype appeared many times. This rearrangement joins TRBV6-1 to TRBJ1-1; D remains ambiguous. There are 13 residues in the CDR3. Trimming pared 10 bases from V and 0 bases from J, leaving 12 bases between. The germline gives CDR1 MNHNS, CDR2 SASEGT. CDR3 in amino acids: CAMKRQLNTEAFF. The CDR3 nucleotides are TGTGCCATGAAACGGCAGCTGAACACTGAAGCTTTCTTT.

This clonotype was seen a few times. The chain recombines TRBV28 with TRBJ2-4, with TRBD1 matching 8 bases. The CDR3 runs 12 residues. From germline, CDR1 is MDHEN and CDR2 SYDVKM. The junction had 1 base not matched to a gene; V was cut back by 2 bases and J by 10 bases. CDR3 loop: CASSLDRGIQYF. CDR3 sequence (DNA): TGTGCCAGCAGTTTAGACAGGGGAATTCAGTACTTC.

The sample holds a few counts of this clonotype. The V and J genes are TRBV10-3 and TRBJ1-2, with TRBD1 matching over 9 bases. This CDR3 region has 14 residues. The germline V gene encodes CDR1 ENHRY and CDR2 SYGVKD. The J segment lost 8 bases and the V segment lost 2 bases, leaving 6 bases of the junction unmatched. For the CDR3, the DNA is TGTGCCATCAGTGAGGCACAGGGGGCGCCGGGCTACACCTTC. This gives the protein CAISEAQGAPGYTF.

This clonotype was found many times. Here the CDR3 DNA reads TGTGCCAGCAGCTTAGAGGCTTATACGGCGCCCTATGGCTACACCTTC. Amino acids: CASSLEAYTAPYGYTF. V gene TRBV7-9 combines with J gene TRBJ1-2; D is uncertain. The CDR3 totals 16 residues. Trimming removed 1 base at V and 4 bases at J, with 16 bases between. The germline V gene encodes CDR1 SEHNR and CDR2 FQNEAQ (reference sequence).

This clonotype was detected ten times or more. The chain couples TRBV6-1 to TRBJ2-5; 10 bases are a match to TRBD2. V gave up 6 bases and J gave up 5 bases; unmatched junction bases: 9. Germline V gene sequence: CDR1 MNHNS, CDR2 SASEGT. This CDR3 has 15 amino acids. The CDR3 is CASRGSGRVWETQYF. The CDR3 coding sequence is TGTGCCAGCAGGGGGAGCGGGAGGGTCTGGGAGACCCAGTACTTC.

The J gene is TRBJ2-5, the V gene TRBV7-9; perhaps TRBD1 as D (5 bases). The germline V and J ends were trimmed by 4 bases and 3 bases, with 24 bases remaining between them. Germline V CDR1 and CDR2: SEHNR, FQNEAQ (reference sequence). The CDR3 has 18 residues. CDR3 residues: CASSSGQSPRGRKETQYF. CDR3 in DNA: TGTGCCAGCAGCTCAGGACAAAGTCCTAGGGGCCGCAAAGAGACCCAGTACTTC.

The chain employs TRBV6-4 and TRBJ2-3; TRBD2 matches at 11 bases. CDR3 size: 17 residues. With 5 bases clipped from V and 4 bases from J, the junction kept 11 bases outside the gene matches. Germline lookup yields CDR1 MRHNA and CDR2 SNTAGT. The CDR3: CASSFATTSGSSDTQYF. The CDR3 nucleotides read TGTGCCAGCAGTTTCGCGACCACTAGCGGGAGTTCAGATACGCAGTATTTT.

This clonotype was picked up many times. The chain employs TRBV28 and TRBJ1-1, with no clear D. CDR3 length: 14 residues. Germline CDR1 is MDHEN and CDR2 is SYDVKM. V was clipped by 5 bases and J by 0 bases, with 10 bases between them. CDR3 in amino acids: CASSPVNMNTEAFF. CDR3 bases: TGTGCCAGCAGTCCTGTCAATATGAACACTGAAGCTTTCTTT.

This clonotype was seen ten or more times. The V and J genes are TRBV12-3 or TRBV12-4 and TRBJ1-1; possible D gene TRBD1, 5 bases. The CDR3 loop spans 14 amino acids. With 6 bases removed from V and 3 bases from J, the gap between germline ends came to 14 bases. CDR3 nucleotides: TGTGCCAGCAGGACTATAGGAGGGGACACTGAAGCTTTCTTT. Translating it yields CASRTIGGDTEAFF.

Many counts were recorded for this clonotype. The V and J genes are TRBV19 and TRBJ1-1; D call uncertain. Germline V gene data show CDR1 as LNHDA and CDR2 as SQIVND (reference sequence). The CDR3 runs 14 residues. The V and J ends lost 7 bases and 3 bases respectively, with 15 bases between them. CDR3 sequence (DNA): TGTGCCAGTACCTTCACTGGACGGGACACTGAAGCTTTCTTT. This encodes CASTFTGRDTEAFF.

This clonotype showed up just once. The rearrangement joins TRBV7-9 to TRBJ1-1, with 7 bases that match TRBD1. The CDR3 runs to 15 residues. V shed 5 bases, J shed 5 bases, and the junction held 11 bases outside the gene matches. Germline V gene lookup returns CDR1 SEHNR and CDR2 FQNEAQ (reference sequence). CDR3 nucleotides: TGTGCCAGCAGCCAGTACGGACAGGACTTTACTGAAGCTTTCTTT. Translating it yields CASSQYGQDFTEAFF.

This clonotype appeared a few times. The CDR3 coding sequence is TGTGCCATCAGTGGGAATTTTGGGGGTCCCTACGAGCAGTACTTC. Encoded protein: CAISGNFGGPYEQYF. The rearrangement links TRBV10-3 to TRBJ2-7, with D possibly being TRBD1 or TRBD2 (5 bases each). This CDR3 has 15 amino acids. In germline, CDR1 is ENHRY, CDR2 SYGVKD. V lost 4 bases and J lost 2, with 15 bases in between.

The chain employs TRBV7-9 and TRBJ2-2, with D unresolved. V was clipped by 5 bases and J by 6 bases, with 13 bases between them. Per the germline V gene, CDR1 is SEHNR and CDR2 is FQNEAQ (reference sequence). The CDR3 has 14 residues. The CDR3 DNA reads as TGTGCCAGCAGCCCACAGTCTTGGGCCGGGGAGCTGTTTTTT. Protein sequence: CASSPQSWAGELFF.

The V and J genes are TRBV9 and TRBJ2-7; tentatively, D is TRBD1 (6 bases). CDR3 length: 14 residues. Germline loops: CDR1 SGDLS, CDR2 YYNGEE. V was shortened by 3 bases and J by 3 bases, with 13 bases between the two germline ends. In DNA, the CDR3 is TGTGCCAGCAGCGCGAGTCCGGGACACTACGAGCAGTACTTC. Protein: CASSASPGHYEQYF.

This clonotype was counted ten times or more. In nucleotides, the CDR3 is TGTGCCAGCAGTTACGTTGGGATCACCTACGAGCAGTACTTC. This encodes CASSYVGITYEQYF. The V call is TRBV6-2 or TRBV6-3, the J call TRBJ2-7, with D uncertain. The CDR3 loop spans 14 amino acids. The V end was cut by 2 bases, the J end by 2 bases, with 10 bases between. From germline, CDR1 is MNHEY and CDR2 SVGEGT.

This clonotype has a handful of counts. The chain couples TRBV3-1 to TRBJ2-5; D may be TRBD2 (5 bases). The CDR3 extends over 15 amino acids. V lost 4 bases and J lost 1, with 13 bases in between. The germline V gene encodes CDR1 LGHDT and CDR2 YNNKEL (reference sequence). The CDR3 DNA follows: TGTGCCAGCAGCCGATCACCAGGACTCCAAGAGACCCAGTACTTC. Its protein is CASSRSPGLQETQYF.

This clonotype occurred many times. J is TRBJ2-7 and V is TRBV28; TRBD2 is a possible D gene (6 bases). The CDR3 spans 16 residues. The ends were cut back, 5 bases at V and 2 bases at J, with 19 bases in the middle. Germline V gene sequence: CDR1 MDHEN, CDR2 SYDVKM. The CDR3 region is CASSLITRTNTYEQYF. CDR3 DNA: TGTGCCAGCAGTCTAATTACTAGGACTAACACCTACGAGCAGTACTTC.

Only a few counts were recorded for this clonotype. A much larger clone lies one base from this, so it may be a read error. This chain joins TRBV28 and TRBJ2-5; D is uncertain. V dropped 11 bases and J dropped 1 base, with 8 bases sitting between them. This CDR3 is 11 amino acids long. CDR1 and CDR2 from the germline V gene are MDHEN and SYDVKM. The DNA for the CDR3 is TGTGCCGGCACGGGCCAAGAGACCCAGTACTTC. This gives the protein CAGTGQETQYF.

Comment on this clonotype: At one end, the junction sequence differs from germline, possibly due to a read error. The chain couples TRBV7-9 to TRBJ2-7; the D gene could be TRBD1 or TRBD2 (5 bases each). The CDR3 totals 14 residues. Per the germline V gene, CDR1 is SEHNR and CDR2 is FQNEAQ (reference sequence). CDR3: CAGSNRGPSYEQYF. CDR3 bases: TGTGCCGGCAGCAACCGGGGACCTTCCTACGAGCAGTACTTC.

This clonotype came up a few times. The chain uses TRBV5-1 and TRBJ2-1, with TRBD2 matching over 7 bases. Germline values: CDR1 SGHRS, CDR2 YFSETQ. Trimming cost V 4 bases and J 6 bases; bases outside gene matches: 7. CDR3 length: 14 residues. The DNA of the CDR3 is TGCGCCAGCAGCAAAGAACTAGCGTCCAATGAGCAGTTCTTC. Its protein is CASSKELASNEQFF.

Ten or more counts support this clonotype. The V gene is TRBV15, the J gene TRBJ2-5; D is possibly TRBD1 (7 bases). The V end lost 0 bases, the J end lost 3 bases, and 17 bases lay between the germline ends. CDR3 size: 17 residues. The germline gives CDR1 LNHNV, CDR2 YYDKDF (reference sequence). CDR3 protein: CATSRDTTTRGEETQYF. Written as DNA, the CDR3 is TGTGCCACCAGCAGAGATACCACGACCAGGGGGGAAGAGACCCAGTACTTC. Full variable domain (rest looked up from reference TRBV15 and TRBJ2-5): DAMVIQNPRYQVTQFGKPVTLSCSQTLNHNVMYWYQQKSSQAPKLLFHYYDKDFNNEADTPDNFQSRRPNTSFCFLDIRSPGLGDTAMYLCATSRDTTTRGEETQYFGPGTRLLVL.

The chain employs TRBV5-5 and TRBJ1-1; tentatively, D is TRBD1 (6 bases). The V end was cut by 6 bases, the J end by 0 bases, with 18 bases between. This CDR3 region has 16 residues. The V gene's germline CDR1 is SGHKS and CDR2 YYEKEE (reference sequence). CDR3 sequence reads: CASTKQRQDLNTEAFF. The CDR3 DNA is TGTGCCAGCACCAAACAAAGACAGGATTTGAACACTGAAGCTTTCTTT.

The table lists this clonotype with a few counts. The CDR3 reads CASSRRDTEAFF. CDR3 in DNA: TGTGCCAGTAGTAGGAGGGACACTGAAGCTTTCTTT. The chain uses TRBV19 and TRBJ1-1; D is unresolved. The CDR3 is 12 residues long. The germline gives CDR1 LNHDA, CDR2 SQIVND (reference sequence). Deletions cut 4 bases from V and 3 bases from J, with 6 bases between.

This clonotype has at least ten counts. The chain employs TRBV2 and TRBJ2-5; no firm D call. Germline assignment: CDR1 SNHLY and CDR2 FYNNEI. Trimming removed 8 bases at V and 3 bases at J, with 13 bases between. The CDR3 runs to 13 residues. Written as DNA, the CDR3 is TGTGCCAGCCGATGGGGTGCGGAAGAGACCCAGTACTTC. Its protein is CASRWGAEETQYF.

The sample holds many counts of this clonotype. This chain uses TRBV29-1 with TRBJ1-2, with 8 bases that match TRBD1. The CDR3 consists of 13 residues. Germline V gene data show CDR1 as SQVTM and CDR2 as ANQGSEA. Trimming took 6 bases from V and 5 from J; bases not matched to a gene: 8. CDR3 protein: CSVATGEGYGYTF. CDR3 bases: TGCAGCGTGGCGACAGGGGAGGGGTATGGCTACACCTTC.

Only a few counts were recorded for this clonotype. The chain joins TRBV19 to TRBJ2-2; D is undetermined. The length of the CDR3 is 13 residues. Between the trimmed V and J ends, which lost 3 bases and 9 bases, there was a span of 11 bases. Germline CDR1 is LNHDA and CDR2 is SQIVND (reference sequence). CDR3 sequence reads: CASSMVQVRELFF. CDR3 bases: TGTGCCAGTAGTATGGTGCAGGTTAGGGAGCTGTTTTTT. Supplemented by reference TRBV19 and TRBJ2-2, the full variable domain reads DGGITQSPKYLFRKEGQNVTLSCEQNLNHDAMYWYRQDPGQGLRLIYYSQIVNDFQKGDIAEGYSVSREKKESFPLTVTSAQKNPTAFYLCASSMVQVRELFFGEGSRLTVL.

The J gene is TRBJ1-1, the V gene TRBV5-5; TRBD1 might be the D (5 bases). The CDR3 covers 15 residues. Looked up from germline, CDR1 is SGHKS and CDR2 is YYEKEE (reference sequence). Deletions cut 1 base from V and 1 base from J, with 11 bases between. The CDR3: CASSLMRQQNTEAFF. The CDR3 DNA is TGTGCCAGCAGCTTGATGCGACAGCAGAACACTGAAGCTTTCTTT. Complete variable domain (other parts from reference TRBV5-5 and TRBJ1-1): DAGVTQSPTHLIKTRGQQVTLRCSPISGHKSVSWYQQVLGQGPQFIFQYYEKEERGRGNFPDRFSARQFPNYSSELNVNALLLGDSALYLCASSLMRQQNTEAFFGQGTRLTVV.

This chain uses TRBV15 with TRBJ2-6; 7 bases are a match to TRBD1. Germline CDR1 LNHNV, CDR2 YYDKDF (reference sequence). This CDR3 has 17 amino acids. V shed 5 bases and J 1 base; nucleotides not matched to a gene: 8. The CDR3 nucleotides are TGTGCCACCAGCTGGACAGGCTTAAGGTCTGGGGCCAACGTCCTGACTTTC. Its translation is CATSWTGLRSGANVLTF.